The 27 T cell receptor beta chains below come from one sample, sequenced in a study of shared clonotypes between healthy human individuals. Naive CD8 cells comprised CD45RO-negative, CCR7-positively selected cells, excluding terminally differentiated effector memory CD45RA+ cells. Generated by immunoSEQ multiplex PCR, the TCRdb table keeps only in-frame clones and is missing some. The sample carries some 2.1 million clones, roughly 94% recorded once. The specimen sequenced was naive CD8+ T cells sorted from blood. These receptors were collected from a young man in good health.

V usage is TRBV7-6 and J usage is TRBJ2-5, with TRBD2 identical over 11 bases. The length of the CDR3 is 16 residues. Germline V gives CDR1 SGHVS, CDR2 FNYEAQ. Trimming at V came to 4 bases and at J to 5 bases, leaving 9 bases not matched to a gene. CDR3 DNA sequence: TGTGCCAGCAGCTCTTTTAGCGGGAGGGCGGGTGAGACCCAGTACTTC. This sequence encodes CASSSFSGRAGETQYF.

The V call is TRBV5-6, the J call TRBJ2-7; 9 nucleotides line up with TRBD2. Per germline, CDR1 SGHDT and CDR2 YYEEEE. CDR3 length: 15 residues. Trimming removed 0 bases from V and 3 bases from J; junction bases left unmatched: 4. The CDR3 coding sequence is TGTGCCAGCAGCTTGGGGGCTAGCGGGAACTACGAGCAGTACTTC. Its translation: CASSLGASGNYEQYF. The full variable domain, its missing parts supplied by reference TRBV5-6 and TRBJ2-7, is DAGVTQSPTHLIKTRGQQVTLRCSPKSGHDTVSWYQQALGQGPQFIFQYYEEEERQRGNFPDRFSGHQFPNYSSELNVNALLLGDSALYLCASSLGASGNYEQYFGPGTRLTVT.

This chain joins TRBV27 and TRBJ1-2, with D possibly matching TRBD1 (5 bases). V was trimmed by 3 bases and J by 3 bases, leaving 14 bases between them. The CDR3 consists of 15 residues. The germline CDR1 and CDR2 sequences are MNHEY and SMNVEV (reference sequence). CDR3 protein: CASSLGPTAHYGYTF. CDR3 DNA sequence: TGTGCCAGCAGTTTGGGACCGACAGCCCACTATGGCTACACCTTC.

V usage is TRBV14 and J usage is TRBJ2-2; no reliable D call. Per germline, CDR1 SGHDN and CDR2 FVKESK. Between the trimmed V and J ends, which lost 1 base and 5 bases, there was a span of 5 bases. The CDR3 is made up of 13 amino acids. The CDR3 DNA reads TGTGCCAGCAGCCAAGTACCGACCGGGGAGCTGTTTTTT. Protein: CASSQVPTGELFF. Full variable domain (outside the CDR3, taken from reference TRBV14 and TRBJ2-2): EAGVTQFPSHSVIEKGQTVTLRCDPISGHDNLYWYRRVMGKEIKFLLHFVKESKQDESGMPNNRFLAERTGGTYSTLKVQPAELEDSGVYFCASSQVPTGELFFGEGSRLTVL.

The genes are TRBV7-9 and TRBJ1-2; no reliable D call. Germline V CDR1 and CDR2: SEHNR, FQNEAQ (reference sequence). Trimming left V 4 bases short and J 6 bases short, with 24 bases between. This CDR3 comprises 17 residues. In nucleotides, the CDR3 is TGTGCCAGCAGCTCCCTAACGTGGGATCCCGGATGGGATGGCTACACCTTC. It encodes CASSSLTWDPGWDGYTF.

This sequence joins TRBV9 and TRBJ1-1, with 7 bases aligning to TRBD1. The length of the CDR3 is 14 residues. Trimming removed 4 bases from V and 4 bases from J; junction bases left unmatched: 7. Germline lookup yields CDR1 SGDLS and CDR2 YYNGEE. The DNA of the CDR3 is TGTGCCAGCAGCTCGCAGGGGGGTCCCACTGAAGCTTTCTTT. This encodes CASSSQGGPTEAFF.

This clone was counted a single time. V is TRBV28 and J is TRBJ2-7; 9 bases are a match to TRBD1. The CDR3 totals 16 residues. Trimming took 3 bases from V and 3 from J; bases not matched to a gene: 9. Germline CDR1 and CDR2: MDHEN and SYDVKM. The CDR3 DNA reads TGTGCCAGCAGTTTTCCTATACCGGGACAGGGCTACGAGCAGTACTTC. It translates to CASSFPIPGQGYEQYF.

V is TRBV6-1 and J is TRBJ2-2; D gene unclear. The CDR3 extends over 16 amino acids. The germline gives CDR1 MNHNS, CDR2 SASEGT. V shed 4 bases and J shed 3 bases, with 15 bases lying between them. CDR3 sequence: CASSVWVDGHTGELFF. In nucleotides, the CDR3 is TGTGCCAGCAGTGTTTGGGTGGACGGGCACACCGGGGAGCTGTTTTTT.

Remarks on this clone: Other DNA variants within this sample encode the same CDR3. CDR3 coding DNA: TGTGCCAGCAGCTTTGGGACAGGGAACAATCAGCCCCAGCATTTT. Its translation: CASSFGTGNNQPQHF. The chain links TRBV5-6 to TRBJ1-5; TRBD1 aligns across 9 bases. With 2 bases clipped from V and 3 bases from J, the junction kept 3 bases outside the gene matches. CDR3 length equals 15 residues. Germline CDR1 reads SGHDT; CDR2 reads YYEEEE.

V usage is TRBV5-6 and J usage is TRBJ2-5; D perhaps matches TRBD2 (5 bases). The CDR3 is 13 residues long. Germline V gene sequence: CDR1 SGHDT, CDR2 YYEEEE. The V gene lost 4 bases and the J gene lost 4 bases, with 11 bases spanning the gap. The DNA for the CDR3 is TGTGCCAGCAGCCCGGGGTGGGGAGAGACCCAGTACTTC. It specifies CASSPGWGETQYF.

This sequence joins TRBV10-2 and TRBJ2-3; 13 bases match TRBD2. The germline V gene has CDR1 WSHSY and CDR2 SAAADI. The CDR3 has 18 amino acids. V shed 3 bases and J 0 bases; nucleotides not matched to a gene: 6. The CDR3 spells CASSDLGLAGTSTDTQYF. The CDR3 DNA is TGCGCCAGCAGTGATTTGGGACTAGCGGGAACTAGCACAGATACGCAGTATTTT.

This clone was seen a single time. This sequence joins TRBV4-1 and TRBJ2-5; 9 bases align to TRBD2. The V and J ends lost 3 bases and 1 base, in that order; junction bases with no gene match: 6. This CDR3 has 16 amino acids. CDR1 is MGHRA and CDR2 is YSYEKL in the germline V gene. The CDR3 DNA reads TGCGCCAGCAGCCATCTCAGCGGGAGGAGCCAAGAGACCCAGTACTTC. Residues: CASSHLSGRSQETQYF.

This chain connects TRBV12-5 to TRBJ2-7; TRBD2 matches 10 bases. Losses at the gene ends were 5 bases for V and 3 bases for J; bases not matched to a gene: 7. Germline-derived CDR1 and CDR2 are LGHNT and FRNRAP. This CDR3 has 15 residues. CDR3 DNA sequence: TGTGCTAGTGGTCCCTCGGCTAGCGGGAGCTACGAGCAGTACTTC. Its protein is CASGPSASGSYEQYF. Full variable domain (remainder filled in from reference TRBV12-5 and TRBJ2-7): DARVTQTPRHKVTEMGQEVTMRCQPILGHNTVFWYRQTMMQGLELLAYFRNRAPLDDSGMPKDRFSAEMPDATLATLKIQPSEPRDSAVYFCASGPSASGSYEQYFGPGTRLTVT.

CDR3: CASSLAPREAEAFF. Written as DNA, the CDR3 is TGCGCCAGCAGCTTGGCCCCCAGGGAGGCTGAAGCTTTCTTT. This chain uses TRBV5-1 with TRBJ1-1, with D tentatively TRBD1 (5 bases). The V gene's germline CDR1 is SGHRS and CDR2 YFSETQ. V was pared by 0 bases and J by 6 bases, with 12 bases between. The CDR3 runs 14 residues.

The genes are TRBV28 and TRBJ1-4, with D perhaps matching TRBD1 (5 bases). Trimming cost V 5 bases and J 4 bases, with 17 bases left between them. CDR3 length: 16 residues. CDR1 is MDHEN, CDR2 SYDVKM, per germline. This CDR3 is CASSRGGDAGNEKLFF. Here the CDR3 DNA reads TGTGCCAGCAGTAGGGGAGGGGACGCGGGTAATGAAAAACTGTTTTTT.

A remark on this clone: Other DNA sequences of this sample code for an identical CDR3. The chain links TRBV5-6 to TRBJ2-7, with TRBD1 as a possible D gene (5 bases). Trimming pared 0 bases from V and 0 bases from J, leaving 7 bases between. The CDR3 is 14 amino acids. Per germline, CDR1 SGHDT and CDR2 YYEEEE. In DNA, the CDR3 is TGTGCCAGCAGCTTGGGTAGGGGCTCCTACGAGCAGTACTTC. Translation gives CASSLGRGSYEQYF.

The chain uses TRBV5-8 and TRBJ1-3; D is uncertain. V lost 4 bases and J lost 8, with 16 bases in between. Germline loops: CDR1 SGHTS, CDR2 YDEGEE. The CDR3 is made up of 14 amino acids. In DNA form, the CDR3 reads TGTGCCAGCAGCGCGTCGATGGGCGGGGACACCATATATTTT. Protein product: CASSASMGGDTIYF.

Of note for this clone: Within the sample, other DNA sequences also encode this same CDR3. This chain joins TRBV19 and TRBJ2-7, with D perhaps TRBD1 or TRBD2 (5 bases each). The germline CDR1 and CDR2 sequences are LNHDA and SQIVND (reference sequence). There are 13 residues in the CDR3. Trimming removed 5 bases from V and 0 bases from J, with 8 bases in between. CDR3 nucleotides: TGTGCCAGTAGTCCGGGACCCTCCTACGAGCAGTACTTC. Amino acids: CASSPGPSYEQYF.

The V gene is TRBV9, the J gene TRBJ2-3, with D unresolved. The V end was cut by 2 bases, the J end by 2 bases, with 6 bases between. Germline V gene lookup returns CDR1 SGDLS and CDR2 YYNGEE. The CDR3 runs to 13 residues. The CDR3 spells CASSVLFTDTQYF. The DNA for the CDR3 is TGTGCCAGCAGCGTTCTGTTCACAGATACGCAGTATTTT.

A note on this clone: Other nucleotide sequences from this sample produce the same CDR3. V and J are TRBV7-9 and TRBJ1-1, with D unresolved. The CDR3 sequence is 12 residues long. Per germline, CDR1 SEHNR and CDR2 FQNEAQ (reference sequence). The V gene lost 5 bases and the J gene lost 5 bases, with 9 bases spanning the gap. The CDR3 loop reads CASSPLGTEAFF. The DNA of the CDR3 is TGTGCCAGCAGCCCCTTAGGGACTGAAGCTTTCTTT.

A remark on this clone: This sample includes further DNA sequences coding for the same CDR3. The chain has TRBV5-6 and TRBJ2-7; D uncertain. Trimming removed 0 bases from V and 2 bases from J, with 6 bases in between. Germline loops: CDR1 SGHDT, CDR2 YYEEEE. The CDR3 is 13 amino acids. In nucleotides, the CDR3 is TGTGCCAGCAGCTTGGGAGAAGCCTACGAGCAGTACTTC. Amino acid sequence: CASSLGEAYEQYF.

The CDR3 DNA is TGTGCCAGCAGTTTCGGACAGGTGCTCGCTGAGCAGTTCTTC. As protein: CASSFGQVLAEQFF. This chain connects TRBV28 to TRBJ2-1; TRBD1 matches at 7 bases. CDR3 length: 14 amino acids. V was pared by 3 bases and J by 9 bases, with 8 bases of the junction left unmatched. Germline CDR1 is MDHEN and CDR2 is SYDVKM.

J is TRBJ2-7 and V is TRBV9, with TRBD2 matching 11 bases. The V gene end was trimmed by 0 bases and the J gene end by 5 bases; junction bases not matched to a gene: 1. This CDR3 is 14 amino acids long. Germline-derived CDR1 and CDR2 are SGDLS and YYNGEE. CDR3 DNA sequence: TGTGCCAGCAGCGTAGCACTAGCGGGAGACGAGCAGTACTTC. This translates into CASSVALAGDEQYF.

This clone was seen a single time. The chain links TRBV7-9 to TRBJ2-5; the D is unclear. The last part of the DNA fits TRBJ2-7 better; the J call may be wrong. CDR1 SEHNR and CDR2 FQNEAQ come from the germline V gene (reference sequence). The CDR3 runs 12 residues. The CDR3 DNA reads TGTGCCAGCAGCCACACCTCCTACGAGCAGTACTTC. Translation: CASSHTSYEQYF.

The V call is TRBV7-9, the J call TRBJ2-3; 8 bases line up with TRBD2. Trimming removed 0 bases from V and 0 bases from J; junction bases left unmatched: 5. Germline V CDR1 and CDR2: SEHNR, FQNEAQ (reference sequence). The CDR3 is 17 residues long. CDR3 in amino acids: CASSLAGAGASTDTQYF. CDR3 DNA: TGTGCCAGCAGCTTAGCGGGAGCGGGGGCTAGCACAGATACGCAGTATTTT. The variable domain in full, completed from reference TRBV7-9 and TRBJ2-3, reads DTGVSQNPRHKITKRGQNVTFRCDPISEHNRLYWYRQTLGQGPEFLTYFQNEAQLEKSRLLSDRFSAERPKGSFSTLEIQRTEQGDSAMYLCASSLAGAGASTDTQYFGPGTRLTVL.

DNA for the CDR3: TGTGCCAGCAGCTGGGGCAGGATGAACACTGAAGCTTTCTTT. As protein: CASSWGRMNTEAFF. The chain uses TRBV5-6 and TRBJ1-1; possible D gene TRBD1, 5 bases. The CDR3 covers 14 residues. The germline V and J ends were trimmed by 3 bases and 0 bases, with 9 bases remaining between them. Germline lookup yields CDR1 SGHDT and CDR2 YYEEEE. Supplemented by reference TRBV5-6 and TRBJ1-1, the full variable domain reads DAGVTQSPTHLIKTRGQQVTLRCSPKSGHDTVSWYQQALGQGPQFIFQYYEEEERQRGNFPDRFSGHQFPNYSSELNVNALLLGDSALYLCASSWGRMNTEAFFGQGTRLTVV.

This CDR3 is CASSFEGTGNTIYF. The CDR3 DNA follows: TGTGCCAGCAGCTTTGAAGGGACTGGAAACACCATATATTTT. The gene calls are TRBV12-1 and TRBJ1-3. TRBV12-1 is a recognized pseudogene. This CDR3 spans 14 amino acids.